The present T cell receptor beta chain was sequenced within a study of CD8+ T cells in alopecia areata (dated by TCRdb to 2017 to 2018). Regarding the research as a whole: Treated patients were enrolled in an open-label pilot trial of oral tofacitinib, 5 to 10 mg twice daily, for moderate-to-severe alopecia areata. Patients on tofacitinib were biopsied at baseline and after 4 and 24 weeks of treatment, and several of the patients also had a later scalp biopsy. Scalp tissue and sorted CD4+ and CD8+ peripheral blood T cells from patchy and totalis/universalis alopecia areata patients and from healthy controls were covered by human TCRbeta sequencing. Scalp clonality was compared among normal scalp (n=4), patchy alopecia areata scalp (n=8), and alopecia totalis/universalis scalp (n=8). In both human patients and the C3H/HeJ mouse model, the study applied high-throughput TCRbeta sequencing to look at T cell clonal expansion in alopecia areata. The RNA source kit depended on sample type: the PAXgene miRNA kit for fixed scalp, the miRNeasy kit for PBMCs, and the RNeasy kit for mouse skin. Tofacitinib was given for 6 to 18 months, followed by 6 months of follow-up off drug to assess delayed response and recurrence. Amplification of TCRbeta CDR3 regions was done by immunoSEQ multiplex PCR using 35 Vbeta forward primers and 13 Jbeta reverse primers. Beyond this particular receptor, the publication reports: Higher clonality and more expanded CD8+ clones were observed in lesional scalp than in normal scalp, particularly in alopecia totalis/universalis, a finding suggestive of antigenic drive. Scalp TCR repertoire analysis is complicated because resident alphabeta T cells in normal human skin are also sequenced, whereas mouse skin is dominated by gammadelta T cells. Compared with mice, TCR sequences shared between patients were less clear, possibly partly because of HLA diversity across the patient population.

Trimming takes 9 bases from V and 4 bases from J, and the germline ends sit 13 bases apart. CDR1 ENHRY and CDR2 SYGVKD were looked up in the germline V gene. The CDR3 runs 13 residues from the cysteine to the phenylalanine. Just the 39-base CDR3 DNA is kept, in frame starting at base 1. The time point label of this sample denotes: baseline before oral tofacitinib. Peripheral blood and lesional scalp punch biopsies were obtained from patients with alopecia areata. After PBMCs were isolated by density centrifugation and stained for CD3, CD4 and CD8, a FACSAria was used to sort CD4+ and CD8+ T cells. On this clone: No antigen is known for it. Base qualities are missing; no much larger clone stands one base away.

The library was generated by the immunoSEQ multiplex PCR assay. RNA was extracted from all samples and reverse transcribed into cDNA as template for TCR sequencing. SuperScript III was used for first-strand cDNA synthesis, primed with a 2:1 mix of oligo-dT and random hexamers. A synthetic immune receptor repertoire was used to measure amplification bias, and any remaining bias was corrected computationally. As for the original processing: Raw reads were preprocessed to remove errors, and CDR3 was defined according to IMGT conventions as the region from the conserved cysteine to phenylalanine. Clonality was calculated as 1 minus Shannon entropy normalized by log2 of the number of productive unique TCRs. Scalp TCRbeta sequences were cross-referenced with sorted blood CD4 and CD8 repertoires so that the CD4 or CD8 identity of scalp clones could be inferred. Sourced from immuneACCESS, this table was stored by TCRdb with only in-frame sequences that have V and J called. A share of the clones is absent; for the studies checked, an unresolved V gene accounts for under half, and the remainder has no known explanation. The V and J calls and clone size were taken over from that table, and D and trimming were inferred from the DNA. The sample contains roughly 250,000 clones, roughly two thirds of them found a single time. 1% to 1.5% of the sample is taken by the ten largest.

The receptor comes from a human donor with alopecia areata. The chain was built from TRBV10-3 and TRBJ2-1; the D region possibly corresponds to TRBD2 (6 bases align). The specimen was CD4+ T cells sorted from blood, collected at week 0. The CDR3 reads as follows: CAIRDFGYNEQFF. The DNA sequence is as follows: TGTGCCATACGGGACTTTGGGTACAATGAGCAGTTCTTC.